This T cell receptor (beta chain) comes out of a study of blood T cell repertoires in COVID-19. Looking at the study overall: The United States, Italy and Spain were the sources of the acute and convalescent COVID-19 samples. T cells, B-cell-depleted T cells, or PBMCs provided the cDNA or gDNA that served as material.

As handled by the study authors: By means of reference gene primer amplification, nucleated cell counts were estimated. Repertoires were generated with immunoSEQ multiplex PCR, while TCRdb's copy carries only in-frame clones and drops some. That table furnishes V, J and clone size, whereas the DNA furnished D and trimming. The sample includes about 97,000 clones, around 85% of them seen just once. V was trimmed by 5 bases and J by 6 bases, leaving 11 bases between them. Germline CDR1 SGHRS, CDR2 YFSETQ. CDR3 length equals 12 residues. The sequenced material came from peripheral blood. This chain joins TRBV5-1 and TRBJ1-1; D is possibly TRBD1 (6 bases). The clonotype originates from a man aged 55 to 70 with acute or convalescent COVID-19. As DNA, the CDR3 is TGCGCCAGCAGTCAAACAGGGCCTGAAGCTTTCTTT. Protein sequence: CASSQTGPEAFF.